The 10 T cell receptor beta chains below were found in one sample sequenced in a study of blood T cells in healthy people across ages. PCR was performed a second time for 7 to 11 cycles using a sample-barcoded 5' primer and a J-beta primer mix. TCRdb itself ran the 5' RACE reads through MiXCR, one entry per CDR3 protein. Altogether roughly 1,500,000 distinct CDR3 sequences are present, roughly 30% being singletons, with the ten largest covering about 11%. Sequencing used blood. These receptor sequences come from a woman in her twenties or thirties in good health.

Concerning this clonotype: A much larger clone differs by one base, so this may be a read error. V is TRBV20-1 and J is TRBJ2-5; D may be TRBD1 (6 bases). With the DNA end fitting TRBJ2-7 better, the J assignment may be wrong. Germline V gene data show CDR1 as DFQATT and CDR2 as SNEGSKA (reference sequence). The CDR3 totals 13 residues. CDR3 in DNA: TGCAGTGCTAGAGATCAACAGGGTTGCGAGCAGTACTTC. Protein sequence: CSARDQQGCEQYF.

V usage is TRBV12-3 or TRBV12-4 and J usage is TRBJ2-7; 8 bases fit TRBD2. This CDR3 spans 15 amino acids. J lost 0 bases, V lost 4 bases, and 5 bases had no gene match. CDR3 DNA sequence: TGTGCCAGCAGTTGGAAAGCGGGGGTCTCCTACGAGCAGTACTTC. Residues: CASSWKAGVSYEQYF.

The chain joins TRBV9 to TRBJ2-6, with 7 bases that match TRBD1. The CDR3 consists of 19 residues. Germline CDR1 and CDR2: SGDLS and YYNGEE. With V trimmed by 3 bases and J by 0 bases, 12 bases remained unmatched. The CDR3 DNA is TGTGCCAGCAGCGGGGAAGCGACAGGGAGAAGCTCTGGGGCCAACGTCCTGACTTTC. As protein: CASSGEATGRSSGANVLTF.

About this clonotype: A clone one base away is much larger, so this may be a read error. This rearrangement joins TRBV7-9 to TRBJ2-1; D not resolved. Trimming left V 4 bases short and J 5 bases short, with 6 bases between. Germline lookup yields CDR1 SEHNR and CDR2 FQNEAQ (reference sequence). The CDR3 spans 12 residues. The CDR3 region has the DNA TGTGCCAGCAGCTCCATAGACAATGAGCAGTTCTTC. Its translation is CASSSIDNEQFF.

Worth noting for this clonotype: The junction does not match germline at one end; this may be a read error. V and J are TRBV5-1 and TRBJ2-6; no clear D. The CDR3 totals 15 residues. Germline loops: CDR1 SGHRS, CDR2 YFSETQ. The DNA of the CDR3 is TGCGCCAGCAGCCGCCCGACCGGACCCCTCAACGTCCGGACTTTC. Translated, it gives CASSRPTGPLNVRTF. The variable domain in full, with the rest retrieved from reference TRBV5-1 and TRBJ2-6, is KAGVTQTPRYLIKTRGQQVTLSCSPISGHRSVSWYQQTPGQGLQFLFEYFSETQRNKGNFPGRFSGRQFSNSRSEMNVSTLELGDSALYLCASSRPTGPLNVRTFGAGSRLTVL.

With respect to this clonotype: A much larger clone sits a single nucleotide away, making a read error possible. J is TRBJ2-5 and V is TRBV11-2, with D possibly being TRBD2 (6 bases). Trimming took 5 bases from V and 4 from J, leaving 17 bases between them. The CDR3 loop spans 15 amino acids. Per the germline V gene, CDR1 is SGHAT and CDR2 is FQNNGV. CDR3: CASSPKAGYRETQYF. The CDR3 DNA is TGTGCCAGCAGCCCTAAAGCGGGCTACCGAGAGACCCAGTACTTC.

The chain recombines TRBV21-1 with TRBJ2-5; no DNA check was done on the table's D call, TRBD2. Near its end, the DNA agrees better with TRBJ2-7, so the J call may be wrong. TRBV21-1 is tagged as a pseudogene. The CDR3 consists of 14 residues. CDR3 in amino acids: CANSGSGRSHEQYF. In nucleotides, the CDR3 is TGTGCCAACAGCGGTAGCGGGAGATCCCACGAGCAGTACTTC.

For the CDR3, the DNA is TGCAGCGTTGAAAGAGTCGGGGGGCCATCCTACAATGAGCAGTTCTTC. This encodes CSVERVGGPSYNEQFF. The V gene is TRBV29-1, the J gene TRBJ2-1; D perhaps matches TRBD2 (7 bases). Deletions cut 2 bases from V and 1 base from J, with 15 bases between. Germline-derived CDR1 and CDR2 are SQVTM and ANQGSEA. There are 16 residues in the CDR3.

The CDR3 DNA sequence: TGTGCCAGCAGCCCGGCTAATCAGCCCCAGCATTTT. This codes for CASSPANQPQHF. The rearrangement joins TRBV7-2 to TRBJ1-5; D unclear. Germline CDR1 SGHTA, CDR2 FQGNSA. CDR3 length: 12 amino acids. With 5 bases removed from V and 4 bases from J, the gap between germline ends came to 6 bases.

This clonotype was seen a handful of times. One junction end does not reproduce the germline sequence, and a read error may be involved. The rearrangement joins TRBV4-1 to TRBJ2-5, with D tentatively TRBD1 or TRBD2 (5 bases each). Germline CDR1 is MGHRA and CDR2 is YSYEKL. The CDR3 length is 14 residues. CDR3 in amino acids: CANSQEGPAETQYF. The CDR3 region has the DNA TGCGCCAACAGCCAAGAGGGGCCCGCAGAGACCCAGTACTTC.